This T cell receptor (beta chain) was documented in a study of shared clonotypes between healthy human individuals. Study-level findings and limits: Clonotypes that were shared across a few donors made up roughly 5.2% of naive CD4 clonotypes.

Assay execution took place at the deep level. The table came from immunoSEQ multiplex PCR; TCRdb's copy has only in-frame clones and leaves some out. Here the sample spans roughly 2,500,000 clones, roughly 93% being singletons. This CDR3 is built from 13 residues. Trimming shortened V by 0 bases and J by 6 bases, and 9 bases separated the two germline ends. Per germline, CDR1 SGDLS and CDR2 YYNGEE. With regard to this clone: Antigen: not known.

The chain carries TRBV9 and TRBJ1-1; tentatively, D is TRBD1 (5 bases). Sequencing input: naive CD4+ T cells from PBMCs. Subset noted: CD45RA+ positively selected. The sequence derives from a man in his late teens or twenties in good health. Some clones in this sample may be carry-over from other donors' samples. The CDR3, as DNA: TGTGCCAGCAGCGTAGTCGGGGGGGCTGAAGCTTTCTTT. Translated, it gives CASSVVGGAEAFF.